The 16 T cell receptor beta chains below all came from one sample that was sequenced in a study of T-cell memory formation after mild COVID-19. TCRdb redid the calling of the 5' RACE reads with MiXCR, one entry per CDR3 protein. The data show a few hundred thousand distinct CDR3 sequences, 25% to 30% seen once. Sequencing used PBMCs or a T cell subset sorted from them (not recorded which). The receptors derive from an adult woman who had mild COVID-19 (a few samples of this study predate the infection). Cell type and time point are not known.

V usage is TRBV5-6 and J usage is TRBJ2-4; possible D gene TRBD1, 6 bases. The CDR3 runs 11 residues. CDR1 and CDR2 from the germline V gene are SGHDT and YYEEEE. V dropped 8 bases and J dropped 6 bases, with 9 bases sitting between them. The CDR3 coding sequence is TGTGCCAGTCAACAGGGAAACATTCAGTACTTC. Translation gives CASQQGNIQYF.

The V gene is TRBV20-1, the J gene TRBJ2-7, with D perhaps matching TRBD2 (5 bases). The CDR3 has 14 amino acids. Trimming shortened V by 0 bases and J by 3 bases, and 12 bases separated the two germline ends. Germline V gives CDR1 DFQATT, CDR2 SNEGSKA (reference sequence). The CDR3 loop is CSARDRTAIYEQYF. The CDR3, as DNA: TGCAGTGCTAGAGATCGGACTGCGATCTACGAGCAGTACTTC.

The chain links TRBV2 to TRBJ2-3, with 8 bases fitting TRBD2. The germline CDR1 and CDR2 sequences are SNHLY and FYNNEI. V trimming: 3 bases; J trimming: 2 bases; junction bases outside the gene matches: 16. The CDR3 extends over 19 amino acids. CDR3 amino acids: CASSERVPGLDAPTDTQYF. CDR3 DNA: TGTGCCAGCAGTGAGAGAGTACCGGGACTAGACGCCCCCACAGATACGCAGTATTTT.

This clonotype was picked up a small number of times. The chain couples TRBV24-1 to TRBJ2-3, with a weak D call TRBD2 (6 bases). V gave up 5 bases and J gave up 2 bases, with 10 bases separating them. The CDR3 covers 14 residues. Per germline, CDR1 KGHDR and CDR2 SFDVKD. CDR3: CATSGTSHTDTQYF. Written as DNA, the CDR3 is TGTGCCACCAGTGGTACTAGCCACACAGATACGCAGTATTTT.

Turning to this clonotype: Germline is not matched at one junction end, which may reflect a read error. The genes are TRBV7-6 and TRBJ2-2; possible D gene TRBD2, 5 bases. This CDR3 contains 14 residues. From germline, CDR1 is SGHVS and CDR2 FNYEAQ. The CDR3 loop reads CASSLEGNTGELFF. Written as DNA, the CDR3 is TGTGCCAGCAGTTTAGAGGGGAACACCGGGGAGCTGTTTTTT.

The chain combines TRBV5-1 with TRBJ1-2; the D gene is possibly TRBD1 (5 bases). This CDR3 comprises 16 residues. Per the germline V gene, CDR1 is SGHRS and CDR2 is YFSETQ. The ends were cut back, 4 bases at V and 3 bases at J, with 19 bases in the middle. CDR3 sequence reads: CASSLGVDRFDYGYTF. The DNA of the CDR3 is TGCGCCAGCAGCCTTGGGGTTGACAGATTCGACTATGGCTACACCTTC.

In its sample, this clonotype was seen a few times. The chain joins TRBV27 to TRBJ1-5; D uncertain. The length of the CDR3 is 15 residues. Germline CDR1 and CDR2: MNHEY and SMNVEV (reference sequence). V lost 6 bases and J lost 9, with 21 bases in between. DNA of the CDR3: TGTGCCAGCAGCCCCCAGACGTTGACCGTCGGGCCCCAGCATTTT. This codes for CASSPQTLTVGPQHF.

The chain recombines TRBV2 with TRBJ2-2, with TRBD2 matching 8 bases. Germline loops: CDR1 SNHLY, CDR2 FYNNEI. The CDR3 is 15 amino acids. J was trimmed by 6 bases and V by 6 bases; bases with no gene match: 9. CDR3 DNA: TGTGCCAGCAGAGCTCTAACGGGAGGGCCCGGGGAGCTGTTTTTT. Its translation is CASRALTGGPGELFF.

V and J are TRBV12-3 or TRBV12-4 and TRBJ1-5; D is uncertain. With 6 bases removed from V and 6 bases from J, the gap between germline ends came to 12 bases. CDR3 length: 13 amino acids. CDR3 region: CASRTAEGQPQHF. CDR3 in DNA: TGTGCCAGCAGAACAGCAGAGGGTCAGCCCCAGCATTTT.

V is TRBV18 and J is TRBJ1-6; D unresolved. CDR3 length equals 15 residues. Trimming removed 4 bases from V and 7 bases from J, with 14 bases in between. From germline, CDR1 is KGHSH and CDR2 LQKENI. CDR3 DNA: TGTGCCAGCTCACGATCGGACTCTATGAATTCACCCCTCCACTTT. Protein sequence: CASSRSDSMNSPLHF.

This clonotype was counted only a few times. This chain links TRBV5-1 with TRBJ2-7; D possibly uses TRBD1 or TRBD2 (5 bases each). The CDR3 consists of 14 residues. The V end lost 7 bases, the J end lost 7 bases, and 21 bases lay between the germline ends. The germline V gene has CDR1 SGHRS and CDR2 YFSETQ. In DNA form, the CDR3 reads TGCGCCAGCTCCCCGCTGGGGGTAGTTGGGGAGCAGTACTTC. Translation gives CASSPLGVVGEQYF.

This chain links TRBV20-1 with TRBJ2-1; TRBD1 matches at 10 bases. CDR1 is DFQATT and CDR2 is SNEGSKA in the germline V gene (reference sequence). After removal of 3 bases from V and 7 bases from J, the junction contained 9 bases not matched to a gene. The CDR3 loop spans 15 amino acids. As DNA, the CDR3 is TGCAGTGCTAGGTGGGGACAGGGGAACCTAAATGAGCAGTTCTTC. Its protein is CSARWGQGNLNEQFF.

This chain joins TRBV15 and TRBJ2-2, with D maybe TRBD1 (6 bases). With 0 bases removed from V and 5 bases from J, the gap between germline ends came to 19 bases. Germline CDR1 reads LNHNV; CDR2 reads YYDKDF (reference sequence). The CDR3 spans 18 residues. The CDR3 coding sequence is TGTGCCACCAGCAGAGATTCCAGGGGTAAAGTAACGACCGGGGAGCTGTTTTTT. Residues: CATSRDSRGKVTTGELFF.

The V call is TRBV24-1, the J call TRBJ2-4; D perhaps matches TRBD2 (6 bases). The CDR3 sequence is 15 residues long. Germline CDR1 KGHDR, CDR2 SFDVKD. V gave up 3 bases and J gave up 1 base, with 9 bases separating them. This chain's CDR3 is CATSDGGKAKNIQYF. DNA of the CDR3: TGTGCCACCAGTGATGGGGGGAAGGCCAAAAACATTCAGTACTTC.

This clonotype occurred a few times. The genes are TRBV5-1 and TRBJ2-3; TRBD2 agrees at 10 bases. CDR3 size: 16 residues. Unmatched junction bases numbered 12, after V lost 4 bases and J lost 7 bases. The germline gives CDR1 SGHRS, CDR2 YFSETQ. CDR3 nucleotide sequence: TGCGCCAGCAGCCCGGAACTAGCGGGAATTATCAATACGCAGTATTTT. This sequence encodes CASSPELAGIINTQYF.

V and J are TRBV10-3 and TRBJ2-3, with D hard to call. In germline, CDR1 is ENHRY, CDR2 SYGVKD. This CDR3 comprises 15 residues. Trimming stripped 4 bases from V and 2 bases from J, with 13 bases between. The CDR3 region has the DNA TGTGCCATCAGTGGTGGCCACCTCTTCACAGATACGCAGTATTTT. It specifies CAISGGHLFTDTQYF.